This T cell receptor beta chain was retrieved from a study of metastatic and nonmetastatic thyroid tumors. This clone occurred many times. The entire patient cohort was treatment-naive prior to thyroid surgery. TCRdb re-analyzed the PCR reads using MiXCR. Of tens of thousands of clones detected, about 16% appear once; the ten largest clones hold just over 3.5%. Trimming shortened V by 8 bases and J by 5 bases, and 19 bases separated the two germline ends. Germline loops: CDR1 ENHRY, CDR2 SYGVKD. The CDR3 is 14 residues long. This clonotype was obtained from a female donor with papillary thyroid cancer or a benign thyroid nodule (not recorded which). Some clones in this sample may be carry-over from other donors' samples. Source material: blood. The chain employs TRBV10-3 and TRBJ2-7, with a tentative D call TRBD2 (5 bases). The CDR3 DNA sequence: TGTGCCATCGATACGGGGAACTCTCGGGACGAGCAGTACTTC. Its translation: CAIDTGNSRDEQYF.